The clone carrying this TCR beta chain was detected ten times or more. TCRdb redid the calling of the RACE reads with MiXCR, one entry per CDR3 protein. The data show 30,000 to 40,000 distinct CDR3 sequences, with more than 9.5% seen just once and 2% to 2.5% held by the top ten. This sample's time point: patch test 3, about 24 weeks after DPC sensitization. As for treatment: therapeutic diphenylcyclopropenone sensitization with weekly scalp DPC. The authors' total RNA extraction used unfractionated whole blood. V was shortened by 0 bases and J by 7 bases, with 9 bases between the two germline ends. CDR1 is MNHEY, CDR2 SVGAGI, per germline. The CDR3 length is 14 residues. This sample was taken from a study of human T cells and chemical hapten exposure.

V and J are TRBV6-5 and TRBJ1-4, with a weak D call TRBD1 (6 bases). The sample was whole blood, taken in connection with sensitization to the hapten diphenylcyclopropenone (DPC). This receptor was identified in a woman between 35 and 50 years old with alopecia areata. Some clones in this sample may be carry-over from other donors' samples. DNA of the CDR3: TGTGCCAGCAGTTACTCGGGCAGGGGTGAAAAACTGTTTTTT. This gives the protein CASSYSGRGEKLFF.